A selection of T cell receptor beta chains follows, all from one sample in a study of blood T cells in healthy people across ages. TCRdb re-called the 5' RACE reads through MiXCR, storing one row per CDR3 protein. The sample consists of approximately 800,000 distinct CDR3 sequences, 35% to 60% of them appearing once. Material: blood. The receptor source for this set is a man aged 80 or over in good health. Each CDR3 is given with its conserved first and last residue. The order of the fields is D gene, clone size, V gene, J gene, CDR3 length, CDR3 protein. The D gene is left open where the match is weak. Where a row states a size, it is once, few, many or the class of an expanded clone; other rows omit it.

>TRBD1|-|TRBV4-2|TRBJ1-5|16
CASSQDPGQGVEPQHF
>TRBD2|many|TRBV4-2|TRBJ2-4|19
CASSSRTSGEPLAKNIQYF
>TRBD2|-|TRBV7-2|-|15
CASSPPAGGPHEQYF
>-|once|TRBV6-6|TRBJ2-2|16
CASSYSRAVDTGELFF
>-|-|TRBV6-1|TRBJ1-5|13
CAGGTARDQPQHF
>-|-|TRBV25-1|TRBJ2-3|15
CASSESDVSTDTQYF
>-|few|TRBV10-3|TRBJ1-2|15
CAISEPGTANYGYTF
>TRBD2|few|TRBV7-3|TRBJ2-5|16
CASSLIGLAGRSEQYF
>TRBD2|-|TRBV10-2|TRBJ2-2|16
CASSGGSGRGTGELFF
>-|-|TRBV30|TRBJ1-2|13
CASSEGGHYGYTF
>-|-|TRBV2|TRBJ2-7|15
CASRENAGFRKAQYF
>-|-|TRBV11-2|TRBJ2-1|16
CASSFGPTSSYNEQFF
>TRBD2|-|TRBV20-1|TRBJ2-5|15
CSARDHGSGSETQYF
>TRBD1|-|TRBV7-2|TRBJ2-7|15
CASSPDRVLSYEQYF
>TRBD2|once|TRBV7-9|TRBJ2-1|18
CASSLTGGDLGATGEQFF
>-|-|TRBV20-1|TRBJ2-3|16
CSATRDSERSTDTQYF
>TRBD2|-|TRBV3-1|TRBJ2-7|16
CASSQEGLASSYEQYF
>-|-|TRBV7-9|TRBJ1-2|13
CASSSPAVDGYTF
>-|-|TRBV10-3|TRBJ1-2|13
CAISEATLGGYTF
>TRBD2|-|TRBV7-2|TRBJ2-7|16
CASSPRLAGAGGEQYF
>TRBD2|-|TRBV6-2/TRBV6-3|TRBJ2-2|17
CASTSTGRGRFTGELFF
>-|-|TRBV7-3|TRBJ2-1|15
CASSLEGAIGNEQFF
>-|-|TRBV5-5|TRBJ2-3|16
CASSFSIGVRTDTQYF
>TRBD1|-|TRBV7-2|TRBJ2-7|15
CASSLALTGQGEQYF
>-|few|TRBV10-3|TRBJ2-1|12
CAIGDRISEQFF
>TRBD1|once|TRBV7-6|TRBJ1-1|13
CASSLDGDREAFF
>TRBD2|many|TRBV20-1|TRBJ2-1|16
CSAPNGEAGEYNEQFF
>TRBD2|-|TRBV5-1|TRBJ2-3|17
CASSSLGLAPFTDTQYF
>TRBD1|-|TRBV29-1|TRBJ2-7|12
CSVAETGDEQYF
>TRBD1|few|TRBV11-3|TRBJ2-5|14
CASSWGQILETQYF
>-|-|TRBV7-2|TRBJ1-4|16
CASSPTRGWTKEKLFF
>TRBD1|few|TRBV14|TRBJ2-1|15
CASSQWDRDYNEQFF
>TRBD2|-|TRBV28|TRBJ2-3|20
CASRTPGLAIRGGFLNTQYF
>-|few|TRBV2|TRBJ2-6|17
CASSEMVVFGGANVLTF
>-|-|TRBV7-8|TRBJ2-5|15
CASSLTDGYQETQYF
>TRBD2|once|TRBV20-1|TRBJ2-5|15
CSARKTGGPLETQYF
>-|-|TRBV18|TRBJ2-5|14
CASSLTVGQETQYF
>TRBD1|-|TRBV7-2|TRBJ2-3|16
CASSYTGGTSPDTQYF
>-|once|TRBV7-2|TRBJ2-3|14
CASSLNRVEDTQYF
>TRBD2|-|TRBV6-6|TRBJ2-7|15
CASSFVSGGSYEQYF
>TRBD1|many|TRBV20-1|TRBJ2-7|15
CSASPGDRGPHVQYF
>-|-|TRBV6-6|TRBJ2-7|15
CASSYSGGNSYEQYF
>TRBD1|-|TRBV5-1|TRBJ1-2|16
CASSPRPGQTNYGYTF